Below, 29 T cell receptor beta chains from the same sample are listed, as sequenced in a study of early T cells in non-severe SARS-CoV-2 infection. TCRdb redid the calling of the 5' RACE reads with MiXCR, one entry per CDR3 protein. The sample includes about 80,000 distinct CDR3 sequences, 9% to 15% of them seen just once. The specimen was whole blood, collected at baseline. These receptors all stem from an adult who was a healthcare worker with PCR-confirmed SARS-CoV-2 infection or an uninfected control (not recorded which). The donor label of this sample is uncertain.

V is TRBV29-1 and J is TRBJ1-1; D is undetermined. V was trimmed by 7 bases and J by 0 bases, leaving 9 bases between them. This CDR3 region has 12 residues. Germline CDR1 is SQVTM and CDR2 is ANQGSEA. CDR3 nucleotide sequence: TGCAGCGGCGGTGGGGTGAACACTGAAGCTTTCTTT. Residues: CSGGGVNTEAFF.

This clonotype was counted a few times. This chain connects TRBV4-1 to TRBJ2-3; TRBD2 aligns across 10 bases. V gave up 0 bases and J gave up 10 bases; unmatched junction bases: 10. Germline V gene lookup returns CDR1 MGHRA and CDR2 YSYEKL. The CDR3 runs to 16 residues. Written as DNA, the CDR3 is TGCGCCAGCAGCCAAGAGCTAGCTAGCGGGAGTTCGTCGCAGTATTTT. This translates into CASSQELASGSSSQYF.

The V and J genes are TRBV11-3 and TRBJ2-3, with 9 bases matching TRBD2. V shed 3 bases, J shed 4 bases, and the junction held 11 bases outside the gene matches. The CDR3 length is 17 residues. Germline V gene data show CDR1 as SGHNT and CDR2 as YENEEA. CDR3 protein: CASSLGGTSKRADTQYF. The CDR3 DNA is TGTGCCAGCAGCTTGGGAGGGACTAGCAAGAGGGCAGATACGCAGTATTTT.

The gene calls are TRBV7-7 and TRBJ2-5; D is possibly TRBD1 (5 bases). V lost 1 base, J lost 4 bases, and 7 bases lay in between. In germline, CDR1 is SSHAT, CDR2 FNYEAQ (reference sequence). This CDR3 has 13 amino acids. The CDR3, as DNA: TGTGCCAGCAGCTTAGGGACAACAGAGACCCAGTACTTC. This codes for CASSLGTTETQYF.

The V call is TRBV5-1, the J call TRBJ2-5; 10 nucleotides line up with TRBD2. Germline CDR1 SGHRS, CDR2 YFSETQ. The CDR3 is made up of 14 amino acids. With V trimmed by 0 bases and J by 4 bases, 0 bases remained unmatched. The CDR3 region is CASSLASGGETQYF. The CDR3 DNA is TGCGCCAGCAGCTTGGCTAGCGGGGGAGAGACCCAGTACTTC.

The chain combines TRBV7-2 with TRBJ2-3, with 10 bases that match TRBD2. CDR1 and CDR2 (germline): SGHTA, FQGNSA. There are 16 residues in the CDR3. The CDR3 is CAEGPSSGGTTDTQYF. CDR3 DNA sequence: TGTGCTGAGGGGCCTTCTAGCGGGGGAACCACAGATACGCAGTATTTT.

CDR3 sequence: CASRPTEYYGYTF. In DNA form, the CDR3 reads TGTGCCAGTAGACCGACAGAGTACTATGGCTACACCTTC. J is TRBJ1-2 and V is TRBV19, with a tentative D call TRBD1 (5 bases). V was pared by 6 bases and J by 3 bases, with 11 bases between. Germline V gene sequence: CDR1 LNHDA, CDR2 SQIVND (reference sequence). The CDR3 runs 13 residues.

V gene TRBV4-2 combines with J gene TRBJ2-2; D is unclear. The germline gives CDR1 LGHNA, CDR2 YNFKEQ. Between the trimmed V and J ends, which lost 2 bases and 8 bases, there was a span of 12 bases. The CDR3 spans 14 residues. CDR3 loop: CASSQTWSGGELFF. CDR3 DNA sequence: TGTGCCAGCAGCCAAACTTGGTCCGGGGGGGAGCTGTTTTTT.

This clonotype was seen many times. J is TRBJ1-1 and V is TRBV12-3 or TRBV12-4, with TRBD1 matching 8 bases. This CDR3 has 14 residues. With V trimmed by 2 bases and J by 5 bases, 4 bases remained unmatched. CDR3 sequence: CASSLQGAGTEAFF. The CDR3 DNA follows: TGTGCCAGCAGTTTACAGGGGGCGGGAACTGAAGCTTTCTTT.

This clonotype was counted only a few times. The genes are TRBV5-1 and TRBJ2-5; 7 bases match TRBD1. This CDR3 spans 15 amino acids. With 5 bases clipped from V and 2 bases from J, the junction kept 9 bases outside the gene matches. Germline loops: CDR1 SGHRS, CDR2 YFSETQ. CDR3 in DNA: TGCGCCAGCAGTTACACCGGGACAGCTCAAGAGACCCAGTACTTC. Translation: CASSYTGTAQETQYF.

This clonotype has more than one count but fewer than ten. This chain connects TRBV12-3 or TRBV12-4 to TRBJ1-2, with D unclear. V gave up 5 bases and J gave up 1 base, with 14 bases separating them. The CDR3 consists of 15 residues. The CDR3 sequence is CASSPLGRSNYGYTF. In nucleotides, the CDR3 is TGTGCCAGCAGTCCCCTCGGGCGTAGTAACTATGGCTACACCTTC.

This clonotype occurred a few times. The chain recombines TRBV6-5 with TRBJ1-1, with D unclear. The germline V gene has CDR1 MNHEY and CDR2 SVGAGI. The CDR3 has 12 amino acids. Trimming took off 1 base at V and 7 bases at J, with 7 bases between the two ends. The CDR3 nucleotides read TGTGCCAGCAGTTACTGGAGGGATGAAGCTTTCTTT. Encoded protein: CASSYWRDEAFF.

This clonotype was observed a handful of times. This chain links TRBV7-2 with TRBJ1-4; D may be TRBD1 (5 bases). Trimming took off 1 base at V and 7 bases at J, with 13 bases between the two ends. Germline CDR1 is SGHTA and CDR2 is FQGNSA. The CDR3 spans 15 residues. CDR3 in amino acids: CASSLGWAGIEKLFF. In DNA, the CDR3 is TGTGCCAGCAGCTTAGGGTGGGCAGGGATTGAAAAACTGTTTTTT.

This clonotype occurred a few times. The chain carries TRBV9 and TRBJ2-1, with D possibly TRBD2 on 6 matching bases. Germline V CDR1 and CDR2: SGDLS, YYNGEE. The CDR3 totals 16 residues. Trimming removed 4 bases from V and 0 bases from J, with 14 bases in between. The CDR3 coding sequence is TGTGCCAGCAGCATCAGATGGAGGGCCTCCTACAATGAGCAGTTCTTC. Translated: CASSIRWRASYNEQFF.

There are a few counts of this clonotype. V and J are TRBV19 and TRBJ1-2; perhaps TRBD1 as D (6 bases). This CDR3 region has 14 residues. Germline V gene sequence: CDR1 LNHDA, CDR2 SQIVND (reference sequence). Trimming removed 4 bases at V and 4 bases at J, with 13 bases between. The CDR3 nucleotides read TGTGCCAGTAGTAGACCTGGGGGCGGCTATGGCTACACCTTC. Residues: CASSRPGGGYGYTF.

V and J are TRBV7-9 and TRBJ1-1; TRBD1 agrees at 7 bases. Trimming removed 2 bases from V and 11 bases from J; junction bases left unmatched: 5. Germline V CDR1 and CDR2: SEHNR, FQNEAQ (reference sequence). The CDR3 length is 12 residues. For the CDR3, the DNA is TGTGCCAGCAGCTTAACAAGGACAGGCGCTTTCTTT. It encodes CASSLTRTGAFF. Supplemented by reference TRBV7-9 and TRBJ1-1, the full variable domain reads DTGVSQNPRHKITKRGQNVTFRCDPISEHNRLYWYRQTLGQGPEFLTYFQNEAQLEKSRLLSDRFSAERPKGSFSTLEIQRTEQGDSAMYLCASSLTRTGAFFGQGTRLTVV.

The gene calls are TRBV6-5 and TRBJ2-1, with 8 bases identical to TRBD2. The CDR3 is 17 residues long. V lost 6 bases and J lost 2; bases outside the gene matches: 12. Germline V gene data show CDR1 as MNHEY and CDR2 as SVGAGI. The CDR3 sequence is CASRKGLAGRTYNEQFF. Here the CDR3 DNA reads TGTGCCAGCAGAAAAGGACTAGCCGGGCGGACCTACAATGAGCAGTTCTTC.

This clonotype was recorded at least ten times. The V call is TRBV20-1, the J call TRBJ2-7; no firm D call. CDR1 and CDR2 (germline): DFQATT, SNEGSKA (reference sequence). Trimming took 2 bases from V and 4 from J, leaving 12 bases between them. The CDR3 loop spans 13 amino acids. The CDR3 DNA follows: TGCAGTGCTAGACTGGGGAATCGGTACGAGCAGTACTTC. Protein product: CSARLGNRYEQYF.

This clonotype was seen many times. The CDR3 nucleotides are TGCGCCAGCAGCGAGACGCCGACCAGGGATACGCAGTATTTT. Its protein is CASSETPTRDTQYF. V is TRBV10-1 and J is TRBJ2-3; no firm D call. V lost 6 bases and J lost 6, with 16 bases in between. This CDR3 is 14 amino acids long. Germline-derived CDR1 and CDR2 are WNHNN and SYGVQD (reference sequence).

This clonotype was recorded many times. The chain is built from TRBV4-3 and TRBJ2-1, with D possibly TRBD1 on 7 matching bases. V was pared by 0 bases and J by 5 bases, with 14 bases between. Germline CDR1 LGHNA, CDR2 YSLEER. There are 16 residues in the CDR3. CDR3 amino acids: CASSQDLAGGNNEQFF. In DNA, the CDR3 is TGCGCCAGCAGCCAAGATCTAGCAGGGGGGAACAATGAGCAGTTCTTC.

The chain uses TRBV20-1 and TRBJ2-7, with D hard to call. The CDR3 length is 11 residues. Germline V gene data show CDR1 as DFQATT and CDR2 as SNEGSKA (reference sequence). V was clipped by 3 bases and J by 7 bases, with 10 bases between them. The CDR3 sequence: CSARAPEEQYF. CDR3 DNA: TGCAGTGCTAGGGCCCCCGAAGAGCAGTACTTC.

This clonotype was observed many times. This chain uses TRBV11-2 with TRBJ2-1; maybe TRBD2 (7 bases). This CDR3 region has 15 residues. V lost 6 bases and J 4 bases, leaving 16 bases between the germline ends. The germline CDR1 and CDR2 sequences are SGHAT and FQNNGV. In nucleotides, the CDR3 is TGTGCCAGCAGTATCGGAGGGGGGGCTTACAATGAGCAGTTCTTC. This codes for CASSIGGGAYNEQFF.

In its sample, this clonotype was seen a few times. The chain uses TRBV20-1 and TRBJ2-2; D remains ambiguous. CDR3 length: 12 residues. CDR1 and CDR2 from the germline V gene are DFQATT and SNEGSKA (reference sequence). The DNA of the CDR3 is TGCAGCATAGGAAGTAGGTCCGGGGAGCTGTTTTTT. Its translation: CSIGSRSGELFF.

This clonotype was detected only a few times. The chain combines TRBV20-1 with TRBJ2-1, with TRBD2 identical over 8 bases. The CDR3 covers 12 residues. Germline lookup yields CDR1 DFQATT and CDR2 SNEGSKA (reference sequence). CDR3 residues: CSVSGNYNEQFF. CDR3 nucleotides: TGCAGCGTTAGCGGGAACTACAATGAGCAGTTCTTC.

CDR3 bases: TGCAGTGCTAGGGAGAGCGGGGGGAACACAGATACGCAGTATTTT. Protein sequence: CSARESGGNTDTQYF. V and J are TRBV20-1 and TRBJ2-3; 9 bases line up with TRBD2. The CDR3 consists of 15 residues. V was clipped by 3 bases and J by 2 bases; unmatched bases: 6. CDR1 and CDR2 (germline): DFQATT, SNEGSKA (reference sequence).

CDR3 sequence (DNA): TGTGCCAGCAGCGGCATAAACTACGAGCAGTACTTC. Residues: CASSGINYEQYF. The chain uses TRBV7-9 and TRBJ2-7; D not resolved. Trimming took off 5 bases at V and 3 bases at J, with 8 bases between the two ends. CDR3 length equals 12 residues. Germline CDR1 is SEHNR and CDR2 is FQNEAQ (reference sequence).

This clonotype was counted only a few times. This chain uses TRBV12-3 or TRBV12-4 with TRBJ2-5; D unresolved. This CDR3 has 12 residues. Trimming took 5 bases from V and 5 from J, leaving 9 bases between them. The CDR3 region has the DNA TGTGCCAGCAGTCTCACTCTGGAGACCCAGTACTTC. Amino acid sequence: CASSLTLETQYF.

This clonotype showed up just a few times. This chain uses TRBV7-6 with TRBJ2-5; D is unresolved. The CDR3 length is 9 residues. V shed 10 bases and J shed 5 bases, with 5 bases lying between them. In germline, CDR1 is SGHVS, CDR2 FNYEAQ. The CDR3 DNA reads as TGTGCCATGGGGGAGACCCAGTACTTC. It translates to CAMGETQYF.

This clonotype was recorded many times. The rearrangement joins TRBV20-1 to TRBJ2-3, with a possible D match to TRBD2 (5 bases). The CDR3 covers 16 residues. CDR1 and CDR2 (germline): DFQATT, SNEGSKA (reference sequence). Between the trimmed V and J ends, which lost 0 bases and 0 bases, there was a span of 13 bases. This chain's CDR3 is CSAREPRAGSTDTQYF. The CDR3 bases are TGCAGTGCTAGAGAACCTAGGGCGGGTAGCACAGATACGCAGTATTTT.